The clone carrying this T cell receptor beta chain has a single count. Its cognate antigen is unknown. The entirety of the isolated RNA underwent reverse transcription, so expressed TCRB transcripts were sequenced. The table came from immunoSEQ multiplex PCR; TCRdb's copy has only in-frame clones and leaves some out. The table shows roughly 240,000 clones, with roughly an eighth occurring only once. Each of the sorted populations had a purity greater than 95%. The data derive from a study of beta chain features in type 1 diabetes. Notes on the study in general: Comparison showed that naive, central memory and Treg TCRB repertoires appeared more similar among patients than among healthy donors.

In germline, CDR1 is SGHAT, CDR2 FQNNGV. The CDR3 spans 15 residues. Deletions cut 1 base from V and 5 bases from J, with 11 bases between. The sequence was collected from a woman aged 40-49 years in good health. The sequenced sample consisted of naive CD4+ T cells from blood. This chain joins TRBV11-2 and TRBJ2-2; D is unclear. CDR3 in DNA: TGTGCCAGCAGCTTAGTGGGCCGAGAGACCGGGGAGCTGTTTTTT. This encodes CASSLVGRETGELFF.